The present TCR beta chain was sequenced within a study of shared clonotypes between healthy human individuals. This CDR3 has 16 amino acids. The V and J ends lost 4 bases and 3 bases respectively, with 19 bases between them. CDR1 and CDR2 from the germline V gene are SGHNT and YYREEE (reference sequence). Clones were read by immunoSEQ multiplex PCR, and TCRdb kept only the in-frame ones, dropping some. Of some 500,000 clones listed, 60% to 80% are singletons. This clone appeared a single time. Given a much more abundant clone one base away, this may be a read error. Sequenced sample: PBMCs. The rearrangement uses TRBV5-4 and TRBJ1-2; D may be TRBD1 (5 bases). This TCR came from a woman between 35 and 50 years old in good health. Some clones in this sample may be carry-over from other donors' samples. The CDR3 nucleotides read TGTGCCAGCAGCCTTGGGGGGGTCCCTCTTGACTATGGCTACACCTTC. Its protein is CASSLGGVPLDYGYTF. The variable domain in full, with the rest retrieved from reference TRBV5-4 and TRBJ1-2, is ETGVTQSPTHLIKTRGQQVTLRCSSQSGHNTVSWYQQALGQGPQFIFQYYREEENGRGNFPPRFSGLQFPNYSSELNVNALELDDSALYLCASSLGGVPLDYGYTFGSGTRLTVV.